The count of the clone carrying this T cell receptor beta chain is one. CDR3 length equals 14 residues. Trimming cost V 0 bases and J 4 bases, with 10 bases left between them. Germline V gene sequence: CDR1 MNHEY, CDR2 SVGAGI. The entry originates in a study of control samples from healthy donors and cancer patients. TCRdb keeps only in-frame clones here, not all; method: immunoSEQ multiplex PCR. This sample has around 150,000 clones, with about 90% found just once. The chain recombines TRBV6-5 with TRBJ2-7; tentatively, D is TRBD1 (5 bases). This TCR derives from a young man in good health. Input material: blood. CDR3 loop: CASSYSTGKYEQYF. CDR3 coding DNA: TGTGCCAGCAGTTACTCAACAGGAAAGTACGAGCAGTACTTC.